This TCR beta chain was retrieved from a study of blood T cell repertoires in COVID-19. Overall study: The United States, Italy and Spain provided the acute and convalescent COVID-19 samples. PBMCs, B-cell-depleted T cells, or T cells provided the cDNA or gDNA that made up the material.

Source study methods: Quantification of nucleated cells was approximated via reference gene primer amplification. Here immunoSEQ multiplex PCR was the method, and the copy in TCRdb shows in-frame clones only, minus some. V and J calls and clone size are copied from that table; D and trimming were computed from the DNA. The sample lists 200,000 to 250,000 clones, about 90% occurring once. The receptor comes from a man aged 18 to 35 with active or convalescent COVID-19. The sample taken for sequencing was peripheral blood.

The CDR3 loop reads CASSPALRGLDPPLHF. Here the CDR3 DNA reads TGTGCCAGCAGCCCCGCCCTCCGGGGGTTAGATCCACCCCTCCACTTT. The V gene is TRBV7-2, the J gene TRBJ1-6, with a weak D call TRBD1 (5 bases). The CDR3 is 16 amino acids. CDR1 and CDR2 (germline): SGHTA, FQGNSA. With 5 bases removed from V and 11 bases from J, the gap between germline ends came to 22 bases.